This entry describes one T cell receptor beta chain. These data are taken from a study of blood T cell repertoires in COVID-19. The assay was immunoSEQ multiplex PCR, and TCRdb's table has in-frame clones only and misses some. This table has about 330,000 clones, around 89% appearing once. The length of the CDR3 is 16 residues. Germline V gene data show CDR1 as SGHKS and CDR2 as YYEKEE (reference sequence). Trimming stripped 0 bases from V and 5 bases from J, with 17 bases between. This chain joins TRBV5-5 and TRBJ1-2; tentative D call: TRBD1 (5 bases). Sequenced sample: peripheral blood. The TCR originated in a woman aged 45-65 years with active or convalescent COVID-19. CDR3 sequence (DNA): TGTGCCAGCAGCTTGGCTCTTAGCAGGGAGGGGTATGGCTACACCTTC. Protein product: CASSLALSREGYGYTF.